Below, one T cell receptor (beta chain) is given with its context. As yet, its antigen is unknown. The same CDR3 is also encoded by other DNA sequences in this sample. The data were obtained in a study of T cell responses to AZD1222 COVID-19 vaccine. Overall study results and limits: At baseline, just a handful of AZD1222 recipients tested seropositive.

It was second doses at about 4 or about 12 weeks that were pooled. Deletions cut 2 bases from V and 2 bases from J, with 3 bases between. Looked up from germline, CDR1 is MNHEY and CDR2 is SVGEGT. The CDR3 loop spans 12 amino acids. Profiling relied on immunoSEQ multiplex PCR, and the TCRdb table lists in-frame clones only, not all of them. The sample yields fewer than 120,000 clones, just under 95% seen once. V usage is TRBV6-2 or TRBV6-3 and J usage is TRBJ2-5; D is unresolved. Specimen: peripheral blood, collected 28 days after the second AZD1222 dose. This clonotype was obtained from an adult who received the AZD1222 COVID-19 vaccine. CDR3 region: CASSYGQETQYF. CDR3 in DNA: TGTGCCAGCAGTTACGGACAAGAGACCCAGTACTTC.